The 6 T cell receptor beta chains below come from one sample, sequenced in a study of low-dose radiotherapy and immunotherapy resistance in tumors. Time point defined: before trial treatment. TRAV- and TRBV-specific primers were used for first-strand cDNA, which covered alpha and beta chains. The authors amplified TCRs for around 20 PCR cycles with a constant-region primer and a V-primer adapter. TCRdb re-analysed the reads in MiXCR, keeping a single row per CDR3 protein. The table shows 75,000 to 95,000 distinct CDR3 sequences, with 9.4% occurring only once. The sequenced sample was PBMCs, obtained before treatment. Receptor source: a male donor with prostate cancer.

The chain uses TRBV7-3 and TRBJ2-1; D is possibly TRBD1 (6 bases). The CDR3 sequence is 13 residues long. Germline assignment: CDR1 SGHTA and CDR2 FQGTGA. Trimming shortened V by 5 bases and J by 10 bases, and 15 bases separated the two germline ends. The CDR3 here is CASSQTGQSEQFF. The CDR3 DNA is TGTGCCAGCAGCCAGACAGGCCAGTCCGAGCAGTTCTTC.

This clonotype was counted at least ten times. This chain joins TRBV3-1 and TRBJ2-7, with D unresolved. Deletions cut 4 bases from V and 1 base from J, with 20 bases between. The CDR3 length is 17 residues. CDR1 and CDR2 from the germline V gene are LGHDT and YNNKEL (reference sequence). The CDR3 nucleotides read TGTGCCAGCAGCCCCAGCCGGACCGAACCAAAGTCCTACGAGCAGTACTTC. This translates into CASSPSRTEPKSYEQYF.

This clonotype appeared many times. This sequence joins TRBV20-1 and TRBJ2-5; 9 positions agree with TRBD1. The length of the CDR3 is 15 residues. The germline CDR1 and CDR2 sequences are DFQATT and SNEGSKA (reference sequence). V was pared by 4 bases and J by 2 bases, with 8 bases of the junction left unmatched. CDR3 loop: CSANPGQGSQETQYF. The CDR3 bases are TGCAGTGCTAACCCCGGACAGGGGTCACAAGAGACCCAGTACTTC.

This clonotype was counted at least ten times. This rearrangement joins TRBV28 to TRBJ2-6, with unresolved D. Trimming took 8 bases from V and 0 from J, leaving 11 bases between them. There are 15 residues in the CDR3. The germline CDR1 and CDR2 sequences are MDHEN and SYDVKM. The CDR3 spells CASLSGNSGANVLTF. For the CDR3, the DNA is TGTGCCAGCCTCTCCGGAAACTCTGGGGCCAACGTCCTGACTTTC. The whole variable domain, remainder taken from reference TRBV28 and TRBJ2-6, is DVKVTQSSRYLVKRTGEKVFLECVQDMDHENMFWYRQDPGLGLRLIYFSYDVKMKEKGDIPEGYSVSREKKERFSLILESASTNQTSMYLCASLSGNSGANVLTFGAGSRLTVL.

This clonotype was picked up many times. The rearrangement joins TRBV28 to TRBJ1-5, with 7 nucleotides matching TRBD1. This CDR3 region has 16 residues. Trimming took 2 bases from V and 0 from J; bases not matched to a gene: 4. Germline CDR1 is MDHEN and CDR2 is SYDVKM. The CDR3 nucleotides are TGTGCCAGCAGTTTAATGAGGGGGCTTAGCAATCAGCCCCAGCATTTT. It encodes CASSLMRGLSNQPQHF.

This clonotype was found a few times. The chain carries TRBV2 and TRBJ2-7; TRBD2 matches 9 bases. This CDR3 has 16 residues. The germline gives CDR1 SNHLY, CDR2 FYNNEI. After removal of 6 bases from V and 0 bases from J, the junction contained 9 bases not matched to a gene. DNA of the CDR3: TGTGCCAGCAGAAGGCCTAGCGGGGCTAGCTCCTACGAGCAGTACTTC. This translates into CASRRPSGASSYEQYF.